This passage covers 30 T cell receptor beta chains from one sample sequenced in a study of a mutant IDH1 vaccine in newly diagnosed glioma. For these receptors, no antigen is known. The assay was immunoSEQ multiplex PCR, and TCRdb's table has in-frame clones only and misses some. Among about 25,000 clones listed, 77% were seen once. The time point is: week 5, during vaccination. Doses comprised 300 ug of mutant IDH1 20-mer peptide each, plus topical imiquimod. The specimen was PBMCs, collected from a glioma patient whose treatment included an IDH1 peptide vaccine. Receptor source: a man in his forties with glioma.

The chain links TRBV19 to TRBJ2-1; 8 positions agree with TRBD1. This CDR3 spans 15 amino acids. Germline V gives CDR1 LNHDA, CDR2 SQIVND (reference sequence). With 7 bases clipped from V and 1 base from J, the junction kept 6 bases outside the gene matches. CDR3 in DNA: TGTGCCAGTACCAGGGACAGGACGTCCTACAATGAGCAGTTCTTC. Its translation is CASTRDRTSYNEQFF.

The gene calls are TRBV5-8 and TRBJ2-3; TRBD2 might be the D (6 bases). The ends were cut back, 1 base at V and 1 base at J, with 13 bases in the middle. The CDR3 is 16 amino acids. From germline, CDR1 is SGHTS and CDR2 YDEGEE. The CDR3 loop reads CASSLQVGSGTDTQYF. CDR3 in DNA: TGTGCCAGCAGCTTGCAGGTCGGGAGTGGCACAGATACGCAGTATTTT.

The J gene is TRBJ2-7, the V gene TRBV16; 15 bases are a match to TRBD2. Germline V gene lookup returns CDR1 KGHSY and CDR2 FQNENV. Trimming at V came to 1 base and at J to 4 bases, leaving 5 bases not matched to a gene. This CDR3 contains 17 residues. The DNA for the CDR3 is TGTGCCAGCAGCCAATTTTCCGGGACTAGCGGGAGGTACGAGCAGTACTTC. Its protein is CASSQFSGTSGRYEQYF.

The rearrangement uses TRBV4-1 and TRBJ1-2; 7 bases line up with TRBD1. Germline V gene sequence: CDR1 MGHRA, CDR2 YSYEKL. V shed 3 bases, J shed 4 bases, and the junction held 8 bases outside the gene matches. The CDR3 is made up of 15 amino acids. CDR3 region: CASSQSTGTVYGYTF. In DNA form, the CDR3 reads TGCGCCAGCAGCCAGAGTACCGGGACAGTCTATGGCTACACCTTC.

Here the CDR3 reads CASSSITSGKVYEQYF. CDR3 in DNA: TGTGCCAGCAGCTCCATAACTAGCGGGAAGGTCTACGAGCAGTACTTC. The V gene is TRBV11-2, the J gene TRBJ2-7; TRBD2 aligns across 10 bases. Trimming removed 4 bases from V and 3 bases from J; junction bases left unmatched: 9. CDR3 length equals 16 residues. Germline V gene sequence: CDR1 SGHAT, CDR2 FQNNGV.

The rearrangement uses TRBV7-2 and TRBJ1-3; D is uncertain. CDR3 length: 13 residues. The germline V and J ends were trimmed by 7 bases and 2 bases, with 9 bases remaining between them. CDR1 is SGHTA, CDR2 FQGNSA, per germline. Here the CDR3 DNA reads TGTGCCAGCACCCCATCCCCTGGAAACACCATATATTTT. Its protein product is CASTPSPGNTIYF. Complete variable domain (other parts from reference TRBV7-2 and TRBJ1-3): GAGVSQSPSNKVTEKGKDVELRCDPISGHTALYWYRQSLGQGLEFLIYFQGNSAPDKSGLPSDRFSAERTGGSVSTLTIQRTQQEDSAVYLCASTPSPGNTIYFGEGSWLTVV.

This clone was detected only a few times. The chain recombines TRBV11-2 with TRBJ2-3; a weak D match, TRBD2 (6 bases). CDR3 length equals 14 residues. Germline V gene lookup returns CDR1 SGHAT and CDR2 FQNNGV. The V gene lost 5 bases and the J gene lost 6 bases, with 15 bases spanning the gap. CDR3: CASSRSGTGDTQYF. In DNA, the CDR3 is TGTGCCAGCAGCCGTAGCGGCACAGGCGATACGCAGTATTTT.

V and J are TRBV18 and TRBJ2-3, with D tentatively TRBD1 or TRBD2 (5 bases each). The germline V gene has CDR1 KGHSH and CDR2 LQKENI. This CDR3 is 15 amino acids long. The V end was cut by 2 bases, the J end by 2 bases, with 11 bases between. CDR3 DNA sequence: TGTGCCAGCTCACCAGGGACCCCCCACACAGATACGCAGTATTTT. Translation: CASSPGTPHTDTQYF.

This clone was detected a few times. No conserved phenylalanine or tryptophan is present at the end of the CDR3, so a read error is the likely explanation. The DNA is omitted, as the CDR3 cannot be located on it reliably, and the CDR3 follows TCRdb's listing. This chain's CDR3 is CASSLREPGGI. V gene TRBV7-9 combines with J gene TRBJ2-7. The CDR3 has 11 amino acids, counting both end residues. The V gene's germline CDR1 is SEHNR and CDR2 FQNEAQ (reference sequence).

The chain is built from TRBV11-3 and TRBJ1-1, with D maybe TRBD1 (5 bases). Germline V gives CDR1 SGHNT, CDR2 YENEEA. The CDR3 has 14 residues. Trimming pared 3 bases from V and 4 bases from J, leaving 12 bases between. The CDR3 region is CASSFRDGTTEAFF. The DNA for the CDR3 is TGTGCCAGCAGCTTCAGGGACGGTACCACTGAAGCTTTCTTT.

The chain couples TRBV19 to TRBJ2-1; no definite D call. Germline V gives CDR1 LNHDA, CDR2 SQIVND (reference sequence). The CDR3 runs to 11 residues. The ends were cut back, 5 bases at V and 5 bases at J, with 4 bases in the middle. The CDR3 sequence: CASSENNEQFF. As DNA, the CDR3 is TGTGCCAGTAGTGAGAACAATGAGCAGTTCTTC.

This clone was observed a handful of times. The genes are TRBV19 and TRBJ1-5; D is perhaps TRBD1 (6 bases). The CDR3 totals 17 residues. The V end was cut by 3 bases, the J end by 3 bases, with 18 bases between. Per the germline V gene, CDR1 is LNHDA and CDR2 is SQIVND (reference sequence). CDR3: CASSIRGEQVPNQPQHF. DNA of the CDR3: TGTGCCAGTAGTATCAGGGGCGAACAGGTACCCAATCAGCCCCAGCATTTT.

The chain employs TRBV2 and TRBJ2-5, with D perhaps TRBD1 (7 bases). Trimming stripped 4 bases from V and 4 bases from J, with 19 bases between. The CDR3 extends over 16 amino acids. Germline assignment: CDR1 SNHLY and CDR2 FYNNEI. The CDR3 spells CASSVGTEGGLETQYF. The CDR3 bases are TGTGCCAGCAGTGTTGGGACAGAGGGGGGTCTAGAGACCCAGTACTTC.

This chain links TRBV27 with TRBJ2-3, with a weak D call TRBD1 (6 bases). The germline V and J ends were trimmed by 5 bases and 3 bases, with 15 bases remaining between them. Germline V gene data show CDR1 as MNHEY and CDR2 as SMNVEV (reference sequence). CDR3 length: 15 residues. The CDR3 region has the DNA TGTGCCAGCAGTATAACGGGACAAGGGACAGATACGCAGTATTTT. It specifies CASSITGQGTDTQYF.

This chain links TRBV29-1 with TRBJ1-1, with a weak D call TRBD1 (5 bases). Trimming took off 7 bases at V and 1 base at J, with 13 bases between the two ends. Germline CDR1 is SQVTM and CDR2 is ANQGSEA. The CDR3 totals 13 residues. Here the CDR3 reads CSAGVQANTEAFF. The CDR3 bases are TGCAGCGCCGGGGTACAGGCGAACACTGAAGCTTTCTTT.

The J gene is TRBJ1-1, the V gene TRBV25-1; TRBD1 might be the D (5 bases). The germline V gene has CDR1 MGHDK and CDR2 SYGVNS. Trimming took off 1 base at V and 2 bases at J, with 11 bases between the two ends. CDR3 size: 15 residues. The CDR3 DNA follows: TGTGCCAGCAGTGAATGGGGCGGATTCAACACTGAAGCTTTCTTT. It translates to CASSEWGGFNTEAFF. The whole variable domain, remainder taken from reference TRBV25-1 and TRBJ1-1, is EADIYQTPRYLVIGTGKKITLECSQTMGHDKMYWYQQDPGMELHLIHYSYGVNSTEKGDLSSESTVSRIRTEHFPLTLESARPSHTSQYLCASSEWGGFNTEAFFGQGTRLTVV.

The chain has TRBV7-6 and TRBJ2-3; 9 bases fit TRBD2. V gave up 1 base and J gave up 14 bases; unmatched junction bases: 7. Germline assignment: CDR1 SGHVS and CDR2 FNYEAQ. This CDR3 is 13 amino acids long. CDR3 sequence: CASSLGAGGPGYF. The CDR3 DNA reads as TGTGCCAGCAGCTTAGGAGCGGGAGGCCCCGGGTATTTT.

The rearrangement links TRBV18 to TRBJ2-7; TRBD2 aligns across 13 bases. Germline-derived CDR1 and CDR2 are KGHSH and LQKENI. After removal of 3 bases from V and 0 bases from J, the junction contained 11 bases not matched to a gene. The CDR3 covers 19 residues. CDR3 in amino acids: CASSPGLAGDGWGSYEQYF. In nucleotides, the CDR3 is TGTGCCAGCTCACCTGGACTAGCGGGAGATGGATGGGGCTCCTACGAGCAGTACTTC.

This chain links TRBV2 with TRBJ2-3, with D maybe TRBD2 (6 bases). Germline V gene sequence: CDR1 SNHLY, CDR2 FYNNEI. The CDR3 consists of 16 residues. The V gene lost 4 bases and the J gene lost 3 bases, with 17 bases spanning the gap. CDR3 protein: CASSGLGGGRTDTQYF. The CDR3 DNA is TGTGCCAGCAGTGGCCTGGGAGGTGGTCGGACAGATACGCAGTATTTT.

J is TRBJ1-4 and V is TRBV18, with TRBD1 matching 11 bases. Trimming cost V 3 bases and J 6 bases; bases outside gene matches: 3. This CDR3 is 15 amino acids long. Germline V lookup: CDR1 KGHSH, CDR2 LQKENI. CDR3 loop: CASSPRDRGDEKLFF. CDR3 sequence (DNA): TGTGCCAGCTCACCGAGGGACAGGGGGGATGAAAAACTGTTTTTT.

This clone was counted once. The CDR3 sequence: CASSLVQGLNQPQHF. The CDR3 coding sequence is TGTGCCAGCAGCTTGGTACAGGGACTCAATCAGCCCCAGCATTTT. This chain joins TRBV5-8 and TRBJ1-5, with D possibly TRBD1 on 6 matching bases. Germline V gene lookup returns CDR1 SGHTS and CDR2 YDEGEE. CDR3 length equals 15 residues. V lost 0 bases and J lost 3, with 10 bases in between.

This clone was counted between two and nine times. The chain recombines TRBV7-8 with TRBJ2-1; no definite D call. The length of the CDR3 is 14 residues. Germline CDR1 reads SGHVS; CDR2 reads FQNEAQ. The V and J ends lost 6 bases and 7 bases respectively, with 16 bases between them. The CDR3 sequence is CASSSPSEGNEQFF. The DNA of the CDR3 is TGTGCCAGCAGTTCACCCTCAGAAGGTAATGAGCAGTTCTTC.

Only one count was recorded for this clone. The chain couples TRBV2 to TRBJ1-2; 11 bases align to TRBD1. Losses at the gene ends were 7 bases for V and 6 bases for J; bases not matched to a gene: 4. CDR3 size: 13 residues. Germline lookup yields CDR1 SNHLY and CDR2 FYNNEI. The CDR3 sequence is CASTGQGANGYTF. CDR3 bases: TGTGCCAGCACTGGACAGGGGGCAAATGGCTACACCTTC.

The sample holds one count of this clone. This rearrangement joins TRBV19 to TRBJ2-2; TRBD2 aligns across 11 bases. The CDR3 loop spans 20 amino acids. Germline-derived CDR1 and CDR2 are LNHDA and SQIVND (reference sequence). The J segment lost 2 bases and the V segment lost 5 bases, leaving 16 bases of the junction unmatched. The chain's CDR3 is CASSGTVLAGGLTNTGELFF. CDR3 nucleotide sequence: TGTGCCAGTAGTGGGACAGTCCTAGCGGGAGGCCTTACAAACACCGGGGAGCTGTTTTTT.

Relative to its sample, this clone is medium-sized. The chain combines TRBV28 with TRBJ2-7, with 10 bases aligning to TRBD1. CDR1 is MDHEN and CDR2 is SYDVKM in the germline V gene. This CDR3 contains 17 residues. V trimming: 4 bases; J trimming: 3 bases; junction bases outside the gene matches: 12. The CDR3 sequence is CASSSAQSTGGLYEQYF. In nucleotides, the CDR3 is TGTGCCAGCAGTTCTGCTCAATCGACAGGGGGCCTCTACGAGCAGTACTTC.

The genes are TRBV10-2 and TRBJ2-7; D possibly uses TRBD1 or TRBD2 (5 bases each). V lost 8 bases to trimming and J lost 2 bases, with 13 bases between them. Germline V gives CDR1 WSHSY, CDR2 SAAADI. This CDR3 is built from 13 residues. In nucleotides, the CDR3 is TGCGCCAGCGGCCGGGACGCCCCCTACGAGCAGTACTTC. It yields the protein CASGRDAPYEQYF.

This clone has a handful of counts. Additional DNA sequences in this sample encode the identical CDR3. The chain is built from TRBV2 and TRBJ1-5; TRBD1 might be the D (5 bases). The CDR3 spans 14 residues. V was pared by 8 bases and J by 7 bases, with 18 bases between. Per the germline V gene, CDR1 is SNHLY and CDR2 is FYNNEI. Written as DNA, the CDR3 is TGTGCCAGCTCCGACGGAGGGGCGGGGCAGCCCCAGCATTTT. Protein sequence: CASSDGGAGQPQHF.

The table lists this clone with a few counts. This chain joins TRBV15 and TRBJ1-1; D remains unclear. V shed 0 bases and J shed 1 base, with 12 bases lying between them. CDR1 LNHNV and CDR2 YYDKDF come from the germline V gene (reference sequence). The CDR3 is 16 amino acids. The CDR3 reads CATSRDNIGRNTEAFF. The CDR3 bases are TGTGCCACCAGCAGAGATAACATCGGGAGGAACACTGAAGCTTTCTTT. The full variable domain, rest sourced from reference TRBV15 and TRBJ1-1, is DAMVIQNPRYQVTQFGKPVTLSCSQTLNHNVMYWYQQKSSQAPKLLFHYYDKDFNNEADTPDNFQSRRPNTSFCFLDIRSPGLGDTAMYLCATSRDNIGRNTEAFFGQGTRLTVV.

The gene calls are TRBV12-2 and TRBJ2-7. TRBV12-2 represents a pseudogene. The CDR3 sequence is 13 residues long. Here the CDR3 reads CASRFRETYEQYV. As DNA, the CDR3 is TGTGCAAGTCGCTTCCGAGAAACCTACGAGCAGTACGTC.

The rearrangement uses TRBV7-9 and TRBJ2-1, with a weak D call TRBD2 (5 bases). Germline-derived CDR1 and CDR2 are SEHNR and FQNEAQ (reference sequence). This CDR3 contains 16 residues. Between the trimmed V and J ends, which lost 4 bases and 4 bases, there was a span of 17 bases. CDR3 residues: CASSSHLASQYNEQFF. The CDR3 nucleotides are TGTGCCAGCAGCTCGCATTTGGCTAGCCAGTACAATGAGCAGTTCTTC.